This TCR beta chain was observed in a study of T cell repertoires in cytomegalovirus infection. In the study overall: CMV infection plus the matching HLA type was flagged by public TCR beta signatures.

Study-level results: Based on cumulative public TCR beta family frequency, carriers of CMV plus the relevant HLA were identified. HLA-C-restricted, CMV-specific TCR beta clonotypes were dominant ex vivo.

This clonotype appeared many times. The antigen remains undetermined. The germline V gene has CDR1 SGHNT and CDR2 YYREEE (reference sequence). The V gene end was trimmed by 3 bases and the J gene end by 4 bases; junction bases not matched to a gene: 9. This CDR3 spans 16 amino acids. TCRdb redid the calling of the reads with MiXCR, one entry per CDR3 protein. The sample has some 400,000 distinct CDR3 sequences; approximately 31% are singletons. Sequenced: PBMCs. The origin of this receptor is a human donor in good health (CMV status not recorded). Some clones in this sample may be carry-over from other donors' samples. The chain links TRBV5-4 to TRBJ2-5; 10 bases line up with TRBD2. For the CDR3, the DNA is TGTGCCAGCAGCTCGTTCCCCCTAGCGGGGGTAGAGACCCAGTACTTC. It yields the protein CASSSFPLAGVETQYF. The full variable domain, rest sourced from reference TRBV5-4 and TRBJ2-5, is ETGVTQSPTHLIKTRGQQVTLRCSSQSGHNTVSWYQQALGQGPQFIFQYYREEENGRGNFPPRFSGLQFPNYSSELNVNALELDDSALYLCASSSFPLAGVETQYFGPGTRLLVL.